This T cell receptor (beta chain) was sequenced during a study of long-term antiretroviral therapy in people with HIV. This was the immunoSEQ v3.0 assay at survey level. TCRdb keeps only in-frame clones here, not all; method: immunoSEQ multiplex PCR. The sample includes about 25,000 clones, 70% to 90% of them seen just once. Trimming cost V 1 base and J 1 base, with 4 bases left between them. This CDR3 has 14 amino acids. CDR1 and CDR2 from the germline V gene are SGHVS and FQNEAQ. The receptor's source is a man aged 30 to 39 with HIV. The genes are TRBV7-8 and TRBJ2-2, with D unresolved. Specimen: unsorted PBMCs, collected more than 4.3 years after starting antiretroviral therapy. The CDR3 is CASSLVQNTGELFF. The CDR3 DNA reads TGTGCCAGCAGCTTAGTACAGAACACCGGGGAGCTGTTTTTT.